These 2 T cell receptor beta chains were all obtained from the same sample, sequenced in a study of blood T cell repertoires in COVID-19. Produced via immunoSEQ multiplex PCR; TCRdb's table is partial and in-frame only. The profile shows a few hundred thousand clones, 83% of them singletons. Sequenced: PBMCs or T cells enriched from blood (not recorded which). The receptors were sampled from a woman between 50 and 59 years old who had recovered from COVID-19.

This clone has a single count. The identical CDR3 is also encoded by other nucleotide sequences in the sample. The chain links TRBV12-3 or TRBV12-4 to TRBJ1-2; 9 nucleotides match TRBD1. CDR3 size: 13 residues. V trimming: 5 bases; J trimming: 6 bases; junction bases outside the gene matches: 4. The CDR3 bases are TGTGCCAGCAGTCCGGACAGGGGTGATGGCTACACCTTC. It specifies CASSPDRGDGYTF.

This chain connects TRBV29-1 to TRBJ1-4; D perhaps matches TRBD1 (6 bases). The V gene lost 7 bases and the J gene lost 3 bases, with 12 bases spanning the gap. The germline V gene has CDR1 SQVTM and CDR2 ANQGSEA. The CDR3 loop spans 13 amino acids. In nucleotides, the CDR3 is TGCAGCGGAAATACAGGGTCTAATGAAAAACTGTTTTTT. Its protein product is CSGNTGSNEKLFF.